The present T cell receptor (beta chain) was sequenced within a study of T cells in Graves' hyperthyroidism and ophthalmopathy (dated by TCRdb to between 2019 and 2020). Regarding the study in general: A discovery cohort of about a hundred patients, approximately 45 with Graves' ophthalmopathy and approximately 55 with stable Graves' hyperthyroidism, was used to find distinguishing TCR V-J signatures. Prospective prediction of ophthalmopathy was tested in an independent validation cohort consisting of about 19 hyperthyroidism patients and approximately 16 patients who later progressed to ophthalmopathy. For training and testing, the 80 to 100 patients in the discovery cohort were randomly divided in a 7:3 ratio. TCR Vbeta CDR3 sequencing of 135 peripheral blood samples (43 ophthalmopathy, roughly 72 hyperthyroidism and approximately 17 progressor patients) is reported in the paper. The study also compared thyroid tissue and blood T-cell repertoires from about 6 Graves' hyperthyroidism patients. Following sampling, methimazole starting at 30 mg daily was given to hyperthyroidism patients, and high-dose intravenous methylprednisolone was given to ophthalmopathy patients.

Broad study findings and their caveats: A model built on a 13 V-J signature distinguished ophthalmopathy from stable hyperthyroidism, reaching 87.88% sensitivity and 81% to 83% specificity in cross-validation and 80%/75% in testing. During validation, the model predicted progression to ophthalmopathy a median of around 6 months ahead of onset, with just under 71% sensitivity and under 85% specificity. Most expanded thyroid clonotypes (frequency above 0.001) were also detected in blood, a finding suggesting that blood repertoires may reflect thyroid immune responses. No statistical method was used to set the sample size in advance, and investigators knew the group allocation.

Graves' hyperthyroidism was defined as stable when no progression to ophthalmopathy occurred over 18 months of follow-up. Hyperthyroidism patients were newly diagnosed, had a disease duration of under 2 months, and were aged 18 to 65 years. Any patient with an uncontrolled infection, another autoimmune disease, pregnancy or lactation was excluded. Diagnoses were based on clinical symptoms, serum thyroxine and TRAb, thyroid ultrasound and orbital computed tomography. Total RNA was extracted with Trizol reagent, and quality was checked on an Agilent 2100 Bioanalyzer. This clonotype came up many times. Its antigen is not yet known. It has no much larger one-base neighbor in the sample; base qualities were not kept. V drops 3 bases and J drops 0 bases, leaving 6 bases in between. Taken from the germline V gene, the CDR1 and CDR2 loops are ENHRY and SYGVKD. Its CDR3 holds 14 amino acids, cysteine through phenylalanine. The sequence is cut down to CDR3 DNA, 42 bases in frame from base 1.

The TCR beta CDR3 regions were amplified from the RNA transcripts. For the first round of RT-PCR on the TCR CDR3, the HTBI primer set was used together with the Qiagen OneStep RT-PCR kit. Libraries were constructed in a second round of multiplex PCR, after which size selection and purification were performed. Libraries were sequenced paired-end with 100 bp reads on an Illumina HiSeq2000. As for the authors' bioinformatics: SOAPnuke was used to process the raw data, with reads discarded if the reads contained adapters or uncalled bases, had a mean Phred below 15, or lacked an exact constant-primer or identifier match. High-quality paired reads were merged with COPE v1.2.5, and unique nucleotide sequences were defined as clonotypes. MiTCR v1.1 was used to align the clonotypes against IMGT TRBV, TRBD and TRBJ reference segments. Analysis was restricted to V-J combinations with a frequency above 0.0001, which covered just over 98% of repertoires. The TCS score was defined as the ratio of F50 (clonal expansion) to E x V (chaos), calculated using BLOSUM62-based TCRdist between CDR3 peptides within each V-J. Welch's t-statistics and random forest reduced several hundred V-J features to roughly 13, which were used in a naive Bayes classifier (R e1071). The public sequencing data were trimmed at Q25 with fastp and processed into clonotypes with MiXCR by TCRdb, which kept only in-frame beta chains. Entries are consolidated by CDR3 protein sequence, retaining the most common genes and DNA. For this entry, the V and J calls and clone size follow TCRdb and not the study's own pipeline. The sample table records hundreds of thousands of distinct CDR3 sequences; around 42% of these occur just once. 8.2% of the sample is in the top ten clones.

The chain couples TRBV10-3 to TRBJ1-5, with TRBD1 as a weak D call on 5 bases. The TCR originated in a woman under 30 with Graves' hyperthyroidism. Donor details come from another sample of the same person, matched by shared clones. Sequencing input: peripheral blood or thyroid tissue (not recorded which). The CDR3 here reads CAISEGDSNQPQHF. The DNA sequence is given as TGTGCCATCAGTGAAGGGGATAGCAATCAGCCCCAGCATTTT.